This T cell receptor (beta chain) was sequenced in a study of blood T cell repertoires in COVID-19. Study overall: Sites across the United States, Italy and Spain contributed samples from acute and convalescent COVID-19. PBMCs, B-cell-depleted T cells, or T cells were the source of the cDNA or gDNA that made up the material.

This CDR3 has 15 residues. Trimming stripped 0 bases from V and 7 bases from J, with 13 bases between. The germline V gene encodes CDR1 MNHEY and CDR2 SVGAGI. In the authors' workflow: Estimates of nucleated cell counts were drawn from the amplification of reference gene primers. The method was immunoSEQ multiplex PCR; TCRdb's version includes in-frame clones alone and lacks a portion of them. Clonal size and the V and J genes are those of that table, whereas D and trimming came from the DNA. The sample records around 15,000 clones, 89% being singletons. The TCR comes from a man aged 80 or over with acute or convalescent COVID-19. The V call is TRBV6-5, the J call TRBJ1-5; weak D call: TRBD1 (5 bases). Sequenced input: peripheral blood. This CDR3 is CASSYSGQENQPQHF. The CDR3 DNA reads TGTGCCAGCAGTTACTCGGGGCAGGAAAACCAGCCCCAGCATTTT.